This TCR beta chain appears in the sequencing data of a study of cytomegalovirus exposure and HLA in healthy donors. Overall study: An analysis done earlier identified 117 million unique TCR beta sequences from 190 million or so T cells. Notes on the study in general: Per a prior analysis, the majority of TCR beta V segments were productive roughly 90% or roughly 30% of the time. The study assumed roughly uniform donor sequencing depth for presence/absence analyses. Rare TCR sequences predominated, though certain public TCRs were found in many donors.

Looked up from germline, CDR1 is SGHTA and CDR2 is FQGNSA. The junction had 4 bases not matched to a gene; V was cut back by 4 bases and J by 4 bases. The CDR3 length is 14 residues. Primers: 60 Vbeta forward and 13 Jbeta reverse. Profiled with immunoSEQ multiplex PCR; TCRdb holds only in-frame clones, not every one. The data contain approximately 59,000 clones, 60% to 70% of them singletons. This clone was detected only once. The antigen remains unidentified. The sequenced material came from PBMCs. This clonotype was obtained from a man in his forties in good health and CMV-seropositive. The chain employs TRBV7-2 and TRBJ2-3, with TRBD2 matching 8 bases. CDR3 sequence: CASSSTGGADTQYF. DNA of the CDR3: TGTGCCAGCAGCTCGACGGGGGGGGCAGATACGCAGTATTTT.